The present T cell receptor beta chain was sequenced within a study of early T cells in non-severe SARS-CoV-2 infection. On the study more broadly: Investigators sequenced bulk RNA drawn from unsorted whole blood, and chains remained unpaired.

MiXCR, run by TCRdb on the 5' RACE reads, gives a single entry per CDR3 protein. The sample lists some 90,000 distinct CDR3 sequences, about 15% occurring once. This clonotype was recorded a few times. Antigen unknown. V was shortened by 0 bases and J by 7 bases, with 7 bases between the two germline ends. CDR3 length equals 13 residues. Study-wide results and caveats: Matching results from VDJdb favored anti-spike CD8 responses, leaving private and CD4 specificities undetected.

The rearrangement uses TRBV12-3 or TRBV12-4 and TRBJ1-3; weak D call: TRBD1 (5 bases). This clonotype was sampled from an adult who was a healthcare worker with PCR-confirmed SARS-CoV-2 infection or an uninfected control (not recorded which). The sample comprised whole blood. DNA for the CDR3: TGTGCCAGCAGTTTAGCAGAGGGGAACACCATATATTTT. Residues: CASSLAEGNTIYF.